One T cell receptor (beta chain) is described in this entry. This sample stems from a study of blood T cell repertoires in COVID-19. Clones were sequenced by immunoSEQ multiplex PCR, and TCRdb holds only the in-frame ones, with some missing. In the table there are fewer than 450,000 clones, around nine tenths of which are singletons. Patients of the Seattle cohort, enrolled during active infection, were followed longitudinally. Germline loops: CDR1 SGHVS, CDR2 FQNEAQ. The CDR3 covers 14 residues. After removal of 5 bases from V and 4 bases from J, the junction contained 6 bases not matched to a gene. This TCR was sampled from a woman aged 65 to 85 with COVID-19, enrolled during active disease. The specimen sequenced was peripheral blood. This chain uses TRBV7-8 with TRBJ1-1, with 8 bases that match TRBD1. The CDR3, as DNA: TGTGCCAGCAGCCCGATCACAGGGGGCACTGAAGCTTTCTTT. As protein: CASSPITGGTEAFF.